The 27 T cell receptor beta chains presented below share a single source sample, sequenced in a study of blood T cells in healthy people across ages (dated by TCRdb to 2014 to 2015). Library creation used 5' RACE. TCRdb names Illumina HiSeq 2500 as the instrument used. A second PCR of roughly 7 to 11 cycles was run with a J-beta primer mix and a sample-barcoded 5' primer. TCRdb reran the public reads through fastp at Q25 and MiXCR, keeping productive beta chains. Entries that share a CDR3 protein sequence are merged under the most common genes and DNA. The sample yields roughly 640,000 distinct CDR3 sequences; around 31% were counted once. The top ten hold roughly 14% of the sample. The sample taken for sequencing was blood. The origin of the receptors is an elderly woman in good health.

This clonotype was detected only a few times. V and J are TRBV20-1 and TRBJ1-1; tentatively, D is TRBD1 (5 bases). CDR1 is DFQATT and CDR2 is SNEGSKA in the germline V gene (reference sequence). The CDR3 totals 17 residues. Trimming removed 3 bases from V and 0 bases from J, with 20 bases in between. This CDR3 is CSASLGGRGGMNTEAFF. Here the CDR3 DNA reads TGCAGTGCTAGTCTTGGAGGGAGGGGTGGGATGAACACTGAAGCTTTCTTT.

This clonotype was counted ten times or more. The J gene is TRBJ1-4, the V gene TRBV4-1, with D uncertain. Germline V CDR1 and CDR2: MGHRA, YSYEKL. This CDR3 is built from 15 residues. V lost 2 bases and J 6 bases, leaving 13 bases between the germline ends. This chain's CDR3 is CASSQRLARYEKLFF. CDR3 coding DNA: TGCGCCAGCAGCCAAAGGCTGGCCCGATATGAAAAACTGTTTTTT.

This clonotype was observed at least ten times. V gene TRBV20-1 combines with J gene TRBJ1-2; D unclear. The CDR3 runs to 10 residues. CDR1 DFQATT and CDR2 SNEGSKA come from the germline V gene (reference sequence). V lost 6 bases and J 3 bases, leaving 5 bases between the germline ends. CDR3: CSAGDYGYTF. The CDR3 nucleotides read TGCAGTGCCGGGGACTATGGCTACACCTTC.

This clonotype was picked up a small number of times. A much larger clone lies one base from this, so it may be a read error. The genes are TRBV7-6 and TRBJ2-5, with 9 positions matching TRBD1. The V segment lost 5 bases and the J segment 11 bases; nucleotides outside the gene matches: 12. The CDR3 is 14 amino acids. From germline, CDR1 is SGHVS and CDR2 FNYEAQ. CDR3 bases: TGTGCCAGCAGCGGTAACAGGGGGCAAGGAGAGCAGTACTTC. Amino acids: CASSGNRGQGEQYF.

To note about this clonotype: A much larger clone lies a single base off, so this may be a read error. The gene calls are TRBV4-3 and TRBJ2-3; D ambiguous. The germline V gene encodes CDR1 LGHNA and CDR2 YSLEER. CDR3 length: 13 amino acids. CDR3 region: CASSPIYGDTRYF. The CDR3 region has the DNA TGCGCCAGCAGCCCCATATACGGAGATACGCGGTATTTT.

This clonotype has a count of ten or more. In DNA form, the CDR3 reads TGTGCCAGCAGCTTAGCAACTACAGACTTCGGAGGTCGAAATGAGCAGTTCTTC. Amino acids: CASSLATTDFGGRNEQFF. The chain carries TRBV7-8 and TRBJ2-1; TRBD2 might be the D (5 bases). Germline CDR1 reads SGHVS; CDR2 reads FQNEAQ. This CDR3 is 18 amino acids long. V gave up 0 bases and J gave up 7 bases, with 22 bases separating them.

This clonotype was recorded only once. The chain recombines TRBV7-6 with TRBJ2-7; TRBD2 aligns across 9 bases. Losses at the gene ends were 4 bases for V and 1 base for J; bases not matched to a gene: 5. Germline loops: CDR1 SGHVS, CDR2 FNYEAQ. The CDR3 extends over 15 amino acids. The CDR3 region has the DNA TGTGCCAGCAGCTACCCGACTAGCGGATCCTACGAGCAGTACTTC. Protein product: CASSYPTSGSYEQYF.

The table lists this clonotype with many counts. CDR3 sequence reads: CASSLFQKGGHEQFF. In nucleotides, the CDR3 is TGTGCCAGCAGCTTATTCCAGAAGGGGGGGCATGAGCAGTTCTTC. The V call is TRBV7-9, the J call TRBJ2-1; D perhaps matches TRBD2 (7 bases). Germline-derived CDR1 and CDR2 are SEHNR and FQNEAQ (reference sequence). CDR3 size: 15 residues. Trimming cost V 2 bases and J 8 bases, with 16 bases left between them.

This CDR3 reads CASWIGVRRVGGYTF. CDR3 in DNA: TGTGCCAGCTGGATTGGGGTTCGGAGGGTAGGTGGCTACACCTTC. The V call is TRBV2, the J call TRBJ1-2; D is ambiguous. Trimming pared 8 bases from V and 7 bases from J, leaving 23 bases between. This CDR3 comprises 15 residues. Germline CDR1 is SNHLY and CDR2 is FYNNEI.

The chain employs TRBV29-1 and TRBJ2-1, with 8 bases identical to TRBD2. CDR3 size: 11 residues. Germline V CDR1 and CDR2: SQVTM, ANQGSEA. Losses at the gene ends were 6 bases for V and 10 bases for J; bases not matched to a gene: 5. The CDR3 DNA reads TGCAGCGTGACGGGACTAGACGAGCAGTTCTTC. The encoded protein is CSVTGLDEQFF.

This clonotype was seen ten or more times. V and J are TRBV3-1 and TRBJ2-1; D gene ambiguous. Trimming took 4 bases from V and 0 from J, leaving 7 bases between them. The CDR3 is 14 amino acids. Germline V gene sequence: CDR1 LGHDT, CDR2 YNNKEL (reference sequence). Here the CDR3 DNA reads TGTGCCAGCAGCCCCACGGGCTCCTACAATGAGCAGTTCTTC. Translated, it gives CASSPTGSYNEQFF.

The rearrangement joins TRBV2 to TRBJ2-3; no clear D gene. V gave up 5 bases and J gave up 2 bases, with 14 bases separating them. This CDR3 is 15 amino acids long. Germline V gene sequence: CDR1 SNHLY, CDR2 FYNNEI. In DNA, the CDR3 is TGTGCCAGCAGTCTTGACAAACTATACACAGATACGCAGTATTTT. It translates to CASSLDKLYTDTQYF.

This clonotype turned up a few times. The CDR3 spells CASSLGIRTGDTEAFF. For the CDR3, the DNA is TGTGCCAGCAGCTTAGGCATAAGGACAGGGGACACTGAAGCTTTCTTT. The rearrangement uses TRBV7-3 and TRBJ1-1; 9 nucleotides line up with TRBD1. In germline, CDR1 is SGHTA, CDR2 FQGTGA. J lost 3 bases, V lost 2 bases, and 7 bases had no gene match. The CDR3 spans 16 residues.

CDR3 region: CASSRVVADTQYF. The CDR3, as DNA: TGTGCCAGCAGCCGGGTCGTTGCAGATACGCAGTATTTT. J is TRBJ2-3 and V is TRBV7-6; D unclear. The ends were cut back, 5 bases at V and 4 bases at J, with 10 bases in the middle. CDR1 and CDR2 (germline): SGHVS, FNYEAQ. The CDR3 runs 13 residues.

This clonotype has ten or more counts. J is TRBJ2-4 and V is TRBV3-1; D ambiguous. Trimming took off 0 bases at V and 2 bases at J, with 8 bases between the two ends. CDR3 length: 15 amino acids. The germline gives CDR1 LGHDT, CDR2 YNNKEL (reference sequence). This CDR3 is CASSQEVGTKNIQYF. In DNA form, the CDR3 reads TGTGCCAGCAGCCAAGAAGTAGGAACCAAAAACATTCAGTACTTC. Together with reference TRBV3-1 and TRBJ2-4, the CDR3 gives the full variable domain: DTAVSQTPKYLVTQMGNDKSIKCEQNLGHDTMYWYKQDSKKFLKIMFSYNNKELIINETVPNRFSPKSPDKAHLNLHINSLELGDSAVYFCASSQEVGTKNIQYFGAGTRLSVL.

V is TRBV7-9 and J is TRBJ2-7; no reliable D call. V was cut by 6 bases and J by 3 bases, with 18 bases left in between. The CDR3 loop spans 15 amino acids. The germline CDR1 and CDR2 sequences are SEHNR and FQNEAQ (reference sequence). CDR3 loop: CASRKSSLDLYEQYF. In DNA, the CDR3 is TGTGCCAGCAGAAAGAGCAGCCTTGACCTCTACGAGCAGTACTTC.

This clonotype appeared a few times. The rearrangement links TRBV6-5 to TRBJ1-5; D not resolved. Germline V gives CDR1 MNHEY, CDR2 SVGAGI. Trimming stripped 5 bases from V and 6 bases from J, with 8 bases between. This CDR3 comprises 12 residues. CDR3 amino acids: CASSLAVQPQHF. CDR3 coding DNA: TGTGCCAGCAGTCTCGCGGTTCAGCCCCAGCATTTT.

Many counts were recorded for this clonotype. The chain joins TRBV9 to TRBJ2-1; the match to TRBD2 covers 9 bases. Germline CDR1 and CDR2: SGDLS and YYNGEE. The CDR3 runs 16 residues. The V gene end was trimmed by 0 bases and the J gene end by 4 bases; junction bases not matched to a gene: 5. The CDR3 spells CASSVGGSGGYNEQFF. The CDR3 region has the DNA TGTGCCAGCAGCGTAGGGGGTAGCGGGGGATACAATGAGCAGTTCTTC.

This clonotype was counted ten times or more. V is TRBV5-1 and J is TRBJ1-1; TRBD1 is a possible D gene (6 bases). V lost 4 bases and J 1 base, leaving 17 bases between the germline ends. This CDR3 has 16 amino acids. Germline CDR1 and CDR2: SGHRS and YFSETQ. Written as DNA, the CDR3 is TGCGCCAGCAGCCCTAATACAGGGTTCCAGAACACTGAAGCTTTCTTT. Encoded protein: CASSPNTGFQNTEAFF.

With regard to this clonotype: A read error may produce the germline difference seen at one junction end. The V and J genes are TRBV28 and TRBJ1-5; D gene ambiguous. CDR3 size: 15 residues. Germline V gene lookup returns CDR1 MDHEN and CDR2 SYDVKM. The CDR3: CASRARMGSNQPRHF. CDR3 DNA: TGTGCCAGCAGAGCCAGAATGGGTAGCAATCAGCCCCGGCATTTT.

Points on this clonotype: Just one base apart from a much larger clone, this may be a read error. The chain links TRBV5-5 to TRBJ1-2, with TRBD1 matching over 9 bases. Germline CDR1 is SGHKS and CDR2 is YYEKEE (reference sequence). There are 14 residues in the CDR3. V lost 6 bases to trimming and J lost 9 bases; unmatched junction nucleotides: 12. The CDR3 bases are TGTGCCAGCACCCAACGGGGACAGGGCTCTAGCTACACCTTC. Its protein is CASTQRGQGSSYTF.

In its sample, this clonotype was seen a few times. The chain carries TRBV7-3 and TRBJ2-6; D unclear. The CDR3 runs 17 residues. V was pared by 1 base and J by 0 bases, with 10 bases between. Germline values: CDR1 SGHTA, CDR2 FQGTGA. Written as DNA, the CDR3 is TGTGCCAGCAGCTTAAACCCATTGAACTCTGGGGCCAACGTCCTGACTTTC. Translation gives CASSLNPLNSGANVLTF.

This clonotype was observed once. The CDR3 DNA is TGCGCCAGCAGCTTAGCCGAGGCGGCCTCTGGAAACACCATATATTTT. Amino acid sequence: CASSLAEAASGNTIYF. The chain joins TRBV5-1 to TRBJ1-3; D unresolved. The germline gives CDR1 SGHRS, CDR2 YFSETQ. This CDR3 spans 16 amino acids. The V gene lost 2 bases and the J gene lost 0 bases, with 12 bases spanning the gap.

This clonotype was observed at least ten times. V and J are TRBV29-1 and TRBJ1-4, with D unclear. From germline, CDR1 is SQVTM and CDR2 ANQGSEA. With 3 bases removed from V and 7 bases from J, the gap between germline ends came to 9 bases. The CDR3 is 12 amino acids. The CDR3 spells CSVDEAGEKLFF. CDR3 nucleotides: TGCAGCGTTGACGAGGCGGGTGAAAAACTGTTTTTT.

V usage is TRBV20-1 and J usage is TRBJ2-4; either TRBD1 or TRBD2 may supply D (5 bases each). The germline V and J ends were trimmed by 3 bases and 10 bases, with 19 bases remaining between them. The CDR3 has 14 amino acids. Germline CDR1 and CDR2: DFQATT and SNEGSKA (reference sequence). DNA of the CDR3: TGCAGTGCTAGTGGGGGTGACCGCTCCGAGATTCAGTACTTC. Its translation: CSASGGDRSEIQYF.

This clonotype has a handful of counts. This rearrangement joins TRBV5-5 to TRBJ1-4; D not resolved. Between the trimmed V and J ends, which lost 3 bases and 4 bases, there was a span of 10 bases. The germline V gene encodes CDR1 SGHKS and CDR2 YYEKEE (reference sequence). The CDR3 totals 14 residues. In nucleotides, the CDR3 is TGTGCCAGCAGCTCGACGGTCTTTAATGAAAAACTGTTTTTT. Protein: CASSSTVFNEKLFF.

This clonotype was detected many times. The chain couples TRBV18 to TRBJ2-7; D not certain. The ends were cut back, 2 bases at V and 2 bases at J, with 10 bases in the middle. The germline V gene has CDR1 KGHSH and CDR2 LQKENI. This CDR3 comprises 14 residues. DNA of the CDR3: TGTGCCAGCTCACCATTATTCGGAACCTACGAGCAGTACTTC. This gives the protein CASSPLFGTYEQYF. Looking up the rest from reference TRBV18 and TRBJ2-7 gives the full variable domain: NAGVMQNPRHLVRRRGQEARLRCSPMKGHSHVYWYRQLPEEGLKFMVYLQKENIIDESGMPKERFSAEFPKEGPSILRIQQVVRGDSAAYFCASSPLFGTYEQYFGPGTRLTVT.